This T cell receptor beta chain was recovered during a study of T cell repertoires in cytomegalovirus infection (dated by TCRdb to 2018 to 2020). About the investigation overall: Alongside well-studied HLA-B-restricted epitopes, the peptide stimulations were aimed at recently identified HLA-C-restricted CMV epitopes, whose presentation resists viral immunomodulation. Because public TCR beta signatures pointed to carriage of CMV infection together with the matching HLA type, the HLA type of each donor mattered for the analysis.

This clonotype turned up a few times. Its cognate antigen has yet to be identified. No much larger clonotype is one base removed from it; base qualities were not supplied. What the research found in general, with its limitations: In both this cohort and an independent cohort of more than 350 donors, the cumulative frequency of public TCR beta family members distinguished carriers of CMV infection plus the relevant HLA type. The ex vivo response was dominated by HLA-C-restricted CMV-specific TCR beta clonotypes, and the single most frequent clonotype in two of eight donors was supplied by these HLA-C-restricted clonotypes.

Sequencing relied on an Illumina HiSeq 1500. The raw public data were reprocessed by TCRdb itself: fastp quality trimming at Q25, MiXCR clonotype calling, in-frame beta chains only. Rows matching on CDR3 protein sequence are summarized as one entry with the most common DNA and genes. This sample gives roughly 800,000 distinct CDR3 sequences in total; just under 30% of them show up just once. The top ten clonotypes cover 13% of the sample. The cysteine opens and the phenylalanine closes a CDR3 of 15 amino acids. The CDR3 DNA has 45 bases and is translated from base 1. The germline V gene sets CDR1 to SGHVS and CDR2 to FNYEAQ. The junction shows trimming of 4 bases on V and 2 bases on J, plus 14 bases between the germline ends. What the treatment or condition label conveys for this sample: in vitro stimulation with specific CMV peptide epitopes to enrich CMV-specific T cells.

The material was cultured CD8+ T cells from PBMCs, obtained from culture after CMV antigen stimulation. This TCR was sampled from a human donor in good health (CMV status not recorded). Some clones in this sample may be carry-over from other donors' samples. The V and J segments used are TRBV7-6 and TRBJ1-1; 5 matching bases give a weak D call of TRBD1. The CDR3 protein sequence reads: CASSYGTELNTEAFF. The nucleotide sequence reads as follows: TGTGCCAGCAGCTATGGGACCGAACTAAACACTGAAGCTTTCTTT.